This entry lists 13 T cell receptor beta chains sequenced from one sample in a study of blood T cell repertoires in COVID-19. This table comes from immunoSEQ multiplex PCR, and its TCRdb copy is limited to in-frame clones, with some not included. The data contain approximately 300,000 clones, approximately 86% of them singletons. Sequencing was done on a sample of PBMCs or T cells enriched from blood (not recorded which). The receptors shown here come from a woman under 30 who had recovered from COVID-19.

V and J are TRBV19 and TRBJ2-3, with D tentatively TRBD2 (5 bases). The CDR3 spans 14 residues. Germline values: CDR1 LNHDA, CDR2 SQIVND (reference sequence). V lost 5 bases and J 5 bases, leaving 14 bases between the germline ends. The CDR3 spells CASSFGGTGDTQYF. CDR3 bases: TGTGCCAGTAGTTTTGGAGGTACGGGAGATACGCAGTATTTT.

The chain joins TRBV2 to TRBJ2-7, with D possibly being TRBD2 (5 bases). There are 15 residues in the CDR3. Between the trimmed V and J ends, which lost 6 bases and 2 bases, there was a span of 17 bases. CDR1 and CDR2 (germline): SNHLY, FYNNEI. The CDR3 DNA follows: TGTGCCAGCAGCGAGGGAGTAGCGTCGGCCTACGAGCAGTACTTC. This encodes CASSEGVASAYEQYF.

The V and J genes are TRBV12-2 and TRBJ2-3; the table calls TRBD2, which could not be checked here. TRBV12-2 is reported as a pseudogene. CDR3 size: 15 residues. CDR3 protein: CASRLAGSSADTQYF. In DNA, the CDR3 is TGTGCAAGTCGCTTAGCAGGTTCTAGCGCAGATACGCAGTATTTT.

The rearrangement links TRBV11-3 to TRBJ2-3, with D tentatively TRBD2 (6 bases). The CDR3 loop spans 15 amino acids. The ends were cut back, 1 base at V and 2 bases at J, with 10 bases in the middle. From germline, CDR1 is SGHNT and CDR2 YENEEA. The chain's CDR3 is CASSLGLVTTDTQYF. CDR3 DNA: TGTGCCAGCAGCTTAGGACTAGTAACCACAGATACGCAGTATTTT.

The chain recombines TRBV5-1 with TRBJ2-7, with D perhaps matching TRBD1 (6 bases). V was pared by 3 bases and J by 0 bases, with 13 bases between. Germline V gene sequence: CDR1 SGHRS, CDR2 YFSETQ. This CDR3 is 15 amino acids long. The CDR3 region has the DNA TGCGCCAGCAGCTCGACAGGCTCGAGCTCCTACGAGCAGTACTTC. It is translated as CASSSTGSSSYEQYF.

The genes are TRBV19 and TRBJ2-7, with a weak D call TRBD2 (5 bases). Trimming removed 3 bases from V and 2 bases from J, with 11 bases in between. The CDR3 runs to 14 residues. Germline V lookup: CDR1 LNHDA, CDR2 SQIVND (reference sequence). For the CDR3, the DNA is TGTGCCAGTAGTATTACGGGGTCAGCCTACGAGCAGTACTTC. Its protein is CASSITGSAYEQYF.

This clone was detected once. The gene calls are TRBV19 and TRBJ2-1; 7 bases match TRBD2. Germline lookup yields CDR1 LNHDA and CDR2 SQIVND (reference sequence). The V gene end was trimmed by 6 bases and the J gene end by 0 bases; junction bases not matched to a gene: 8. This CDR3 contains 16 residues. This CDR3 reads CASSTPGLPSYNEQFF. For the CDR3, the DNA is TGTGCCAGTAGCACACCGGGACTACCCTCCTACAATGAGCAGTTCTTC.

J is TRBJ1-1 and V is TRBV14; tentative D call: TRBD1 (5 bases). Germline CDR1 reads SGHDN; CDR2 reads FVKESK. With 7 bases removed from V and 7 bases from J, the gap between germline ends came to 19 bases. The length of the CDR3 is 14 residues. The CDR3 DNA reads TGTGCCAGCAAAAAATCTTGGGGCGGCTTTGAAGCTTTCTTT. Its translation is CASKKSWGGFEAFF. Full variable domain (outside the CDR3, taken from reference TRBV14 and TRBJ1-1): EAGVTQFPSHSVIEKGQTVTLRCDPISGHDNLYWYRRVMGKEIKFLLHFVKESKQDESGMPNNRFLAERTGGTYSTLKVQPAELEDSGVYFCASKKSWGGFEAFFGQGTRLTVV.

The chain carries TRBV10-3 and TRBJ2-3, with 8 bases fitting TRBD1. CDR1 and CDR2 from the germline V gene are ENHRY and SYGVKD. CDR3 length equals 20 residues. Unmatched junction bases numbered 16, after V lost 2 bases and J lost 0 bases. CDR3 sequence (DNA): TGTGCCATCAGTGAGCTGTCGGGCCGCGTACAGGGGGAGAGCACAGATACGCAGTATTTT. Amino acid sequence: CAISELSGRVQGESTDTQYF.

The genes are TRBV6-1 and TRBJ2-3; a possible D gene is TRBD1 (6 bases). The V end was cut by 0 bases, the J end by 2 bases, with 9 bases between. The CDR3 is 15 residues long. Germline CDR1 and CDR2: MNHNS and SASEGT. The CDR3 loop is CASSEADSDTDTQYF. CDR3 sequence (DNA): TGTGCCAGCAGTGAAGCGGACAGCGACACAGATACGCAGTATTTT.

This rearrangement joins TRBV29-1 to TRBJ1-4; perhaps TRBD1 as D (6 bases). The V gene's germline CDR1 is SQVTM and CDR2 ANQGSEA. With 2 bases removed from V and 8 bases from J, the gap between germline ends came to 9 bases. This CDR3 comprises 12 residues. The CDR3 sequence: CSVERGGEKLFF. The CDR3 bases are TGCAGCGTTGAAAGGGGGGGAGAAAAACTGTTTTTT.

The chain employs TRBV11-3 and TRBJ2-1; possible D gene TRBD2, 6 bases. The CDR3 is 15 amino acids. Germline V gene sequence: CDR1 SGHNT, CDR2 YENEEA. V lost 3 bases, J lost 5 bases, and 14 bases lay in between. The CDR3 loop reads CASSFSGRYNNEQFF. Here the CDR3 DNA reads TGTGCCAGCAGCTTCTCGGGGAGGTATAACAATGAGCAGTTCTTC.

This clone was seen only a few times. The gene calls are TRBV15 and TRBJ1-2; 7 nucleotides align to TRBD1. Looked up from germline, CDR1 is LNHNV and CDR2 is YYDKDF (reference sequence). This CDR3 comprises 14 residues. V lost 4 bases and J lost 3; bases outside the gene matches: 5. CDR3 sequence reads: CATSNQGQDYGYTF. The CDR3 nucleotides read TGTGCCACCAGCAACCAAGGACAGGACTATGGCTACACCTTC.